These T cell receptor beta chains were read from a single sample in a study of glioma-infiltrating T cells after dendritic cell vaccination. The assay was immunoSEQ multiplex PCR, and TCRdb's table has in-frame clones only and misses some. This table has about 92,000 clones, more than 75% appearing once. The source material was blood, sampled before dendritic cell vaccination. All receptors derive from a human donor with glioblastoma. CDR3s include the opening cysteine and the closing phenylalanine or tryptophan. A D gene is named only where the DNA matches it firmly. Rows give clone size only sometimes, using once, few, many, or a class for an expanded clone.

CASSLDRVGYEQYF	TGTGCCAGCAGCTTGGACAGGGTTGGCTACGAGCAGTACTTC	NA	TRBV7-2	TRBJ2-7	TRBD1
CASSHKGTRFYEQYF	TGTGCCAGCAGTCACAAGGGGACTCGATTCTACGAGCAGTACTTC	NA	TRBV6-6	TRBJ2-7	NA
CASSLGGVSEQFF	TGTGCCAGCAGCCTCGGGGGGGTGAGTGAGCAGTTCTTC	NA	TRBV7-9	TRBJ2-1	TRBD2
CASSAGGNTEAFF	TGTGCCAGCAGTGCCGGGGGGAACACTGAAGCTTTCTTT	NA	TRBV9	TRBJ1-1	NA
CASSLALRGRETQYF	TGTGCCAGCAGCTTAGCGCTCCGGGGTAGGGAGACCCAGTACTTC	NA	TRBV7-2	TRBJ2-5	NA
CASSSRTDLNTEAFF	TGTGCCAGCAGCTCCCGGACAGATTTGAACACTGAAGCTTTCTTT	NA	TRBV9	TRBJ1-1	NA
CASSEGPGNNEKLFF	TGTGCCAGCAGCGAAGGGCCGGGGAATAATGAAAAACTGTTTTTT	NA	TRBV7-6	TRBJ1-4	NA
CASSPGTTSTDTQYF	TGTGCCAGCTCACCAGGGACAACTAGCACAGATACGCAGTATTTT	NA	TRBV18	TRBJ2-3	NA
CASRGTSGVDARSYNEQFF	TGTGCCAGCAGGGGGACTAGCGGGGTTGATGCCCGCTCCTACAATGAGCAGTTCTTC	NA	TRBV27	TRBJ2-1	TRBD2
CSVSFRRGGSGNTIYF	TGCAGCGTTTCTTTTCGGAGGGGGGGTTCTGGAAACACCATATATTTT	NA	TRBV29-1	TRBJ1-3	NA
CASSQVWRQDGYTF	TGTGCCAGCAGCCAAGTCTGGAGACAGGATGGCTACACCTTC	NA	TRBV14	TRBJ1-2	NA
CASSGTSGGTYEQYF	TGTGCCAGCTCAGGAACTAGCGGGGGAACCTACGAGCAGTACTTC	NA	TRBV18	TRBJ2-7	TRBD2
CASSLGTSGVSTDTQYF	TGCGCCAGCAGCTTGGGGACTAGCGGGGTGAGCACAGATACGCAGTATTTT	NA	TRBV5-1	TRBJ2-3	TRBD2
CASSMTGVSGQYF	TGTGCCAGCAGTATGACAGGCGTTAGTGGGCAGTACTTC	NA	TRBV2	TRBJ2-7	NA
CASSTTGSEAFF	TGTGCCAGCAGTACGACAGGGTCTGAAGCTTTCTTT	NA	TRBV6-5	TRBJ1-1	TRBD1
CASSFSESRFYGYTF	TGTGCCAGCAGTTTCTCCGAGTCGCGGTTTTATGGCTACACCTTC	NA	TRBV28	TRBJ1-2	NA
CASTETGLGKNIQYF	TGTGCCAGTACCGAGACAGGGTTAGGCAAAAACATTCAGTACTTC	once	TRBV19	TRBJ2-4	TRBD1
CASSLLDTGELFF	TGCGCCAGCAGCCTTCTTGACACCGGGGAGCTGTTTTTT	once	TRBV5-1	TRBJ2-2	NA
CSVDTGVADTQYF	TGCAGCGTTGATACAGGGGTGGCAGATACGCAGTATTTT	NA	TRBV29-1	TRBJ2-3	TRBD1
CASSLGQANEQFF	TGTGCCAGCAGCTTAGGACAGGCCAATGAGCAGTTCTTC	few	TRBV7-3	TRBJ2-1	TRBD1
CASSERGTGHQPQHF	TGTGCCAGCAGTGAAAGGGGGACAGGCCATCAGCCCCAGCATTTT	once	TRBV2	TRBJ1-5	TRBD1
CASSLVGPQPLRAYNEQFF	TGTGCCAGCAGCTTAGTTGGCCCTCAACCTCTGAGGGCCTACAATGAGCAGTTCTTC	NA	TRBV7-2	TRBJ2-1	NA
CASSGASGTDSYEQYF	TGTGCCAGCAGTGGGGCTTCCGGGACAGACTCCTACGAGCAGTACTTC	once	TRBV25-1	TRBJ2-7	TRBD1
CAARGGYEQYF	TGTGCCGCACGGGGAGGGTACGAGCAGTACTTC	NA	TRBV6-8	TRBJ2-7	TRBD2
CASSSQGAVYEQYF	TGTGCCAGCAGTTCCCAGGGGGCGGTATACGAGCAGTACTTC	NA	TRBV6-1	TRBJ2-7	TRBD1
CASSELPGTARKGDTEAFF	TGTGCCAGCAGCGAACTTCCGGGGACAGCCAGAAAAGGGGACACTGAAGCTTTCTTT	NA	TRBV7-2	TRBJ1-1	TRBD1
CASSQAGTSHIDEQYF	TGTGCCAGCAGTCAGGCCGGGACTAGTCATATCGACGAGCAGTACTTC	NA	TRBV7-9	TRBJ2-7	TRBD2
CASSGTGQGAKSYEQYF	TGTGCCAGCAGTGGGACAGGACAGGGGGCCAAGTCTTACGAGCAGTACTTC	NA	TRBV27	TRBJ2-7	TRBD1
CASSQPTTGPLEQYF	TGTGCCAGCAGCCAGCCCACGACAGGTCCCCTCGAGCAGTACTTC	NA	TRBV14	TRBJ2-7	NA
CASSLAGMNTGELFF	TGTGCCAGCAGCTTAGCGGGAATGAACACCGGGGAGCTGTTTTTT	once	TRBV7-3	TRBJ2-2	NA
CASSQEATGGNSPLHF	TGTGCCAGCAGCCAAGAGGCGACAGGGGGTAATTCACCCCTCCACTTT	NA	TRBV7-6	TRBJ1-6	TRBD1
CASSQEMLGGTYYNEQFF	TGCGCCAGCAGCCAAGAGATGCTGGGAGGGACCTACTACAATGAGCAGTTCTTC	NA	TRBV4-3	TRBJ2-1	TRBD2
CASSYRQGYEQYF	TGTGCCAGCAGTTACAGGCAGGGCTACGAGCAGTACTTC	NA	TRBV6-5	TRBJ2-7	NA
CASSEYKLSSYNEQFF	TGTGCCAGCAGTGAATATAAGTTGAGCTCCTACAATGAGCAGTTCTTC	NA	TRBV25-1	TRBJ2-1	NA
CASSLAGSGEKLFF	TGTGCCAGCAGTTTAGCAGGGTCTGGTGAAAAACTGTTTTTT	NA	TRBV27	TRBJ1-4	NA
CAIKSDRGVSYEQYF	TGTGCCATCAAGTCCGACAGGGGAGTATCCTACGAGCAGTACTTC	NA	TRBV10-3	TRBJ2-7	TRBD1
CASSFAREYETQYF	TGTGCCAGCAGCTTCGCCAGGGAATATGAGACCCAGTACTTC	NA	TRBV7-2	TRBJ2-5	NA